The 21 T cell receptor beta chains below all came from one sample that was sequenced in a study of regulatory T cells in long-lasting Graves disease. The time point is: newly diagnosed GD, antithyroid drugs for less than 3 months. After RNA was extracted from PBMCs, the TCR library was made from it. To make TCR beta libraries, researchers used iRepertoire HTBI primers and Arm-PCR of CDR3 regions. Each CDR3 protein gets one entry after TCRdb re-called the multiplex PCR reads with MiXCR. The sample shows 370,000 or so distinct CDR3 sequences, around 15% of them seen only once. A further study also used this sample, focusing on T cells in Graves' hyperthyroidism and ophthalmopathy.

This sample comprised peripheral blood mononuclear cells (PBMCs), obtained at new diagnosis, from a patient treated with antithyroid drugs. These receptors all come from a woman between 18 and 29 years old with Graves disease.

This clonotype was seen ten or more times. This rearrangement joins TRBV20-1 to TRBJ1-5, with 8 bases that match TRBD1. This CDR3 contains 14 residues. The germline gives CDR1 DFQATT, CDR2 SNEGSKA (reference sequence). The V gene end was trimmed by 5 bases and the J gene end by 3 bases; junction bases not matched to a gene: 6. CDR3 DNA: TGCAGTGCTCCCCCGGGACAGGTCAATCAGCCCCAGCATTTT. It translates to CSAPPGQVNQPQHF.

This clonotype appeared many times. This sequence joins TRBV5-4 and TRBJ2-7, with D possibly being TRBD1 (6 bases). Trimming removed 3 bases at V and 3 bases at J, with 16 bases between. This CDR3 has 15 amino acids. Germline V gives CDR1 SGHNT, CDR2 YYREEE (reference sequence). CDR3 DNA: TGTGCCAGCAGCTCGTGGGGACGGGGACACTACGAGCAGTACTTC. The encoded protein is CASSSWGRGHYEQYF. Full variable domain (missing parts from reference TRBV5-4 and TRBJ2-7): ETGVTQSPTHLIKTRGQQVTLRCSSQSGHNTVSWYQQALGQGPQFIFQYYREEENGRGNFPPRFSGLQFPNYSSELNVNALELDDSALYLCASSSWGRGHYEQYFGPGTRLTVT.

This clonotype was recorded many times. This chain joins TRBV4-1 and TRBJ2-3, with 8 bases aligning to TRBD2. V lost 3 bases to trimming and J lost 5 bases; unmatched junction nucleotides: 7. CDR1 and CDR2 from the germline V gene are MGHRA and YSYEKL. This CDR3 region has 15 residues. The CDR3 DNA follows: TGCGCCAGCAGCCAGGGAGGACTAGCCAGAGATACGCAGTATTTT. Translating gives CASSQGGLARDTQYF.

This clonotype was observed at least ten times. The chain has TRBV30 and TRBJ2-5, with D perhaps TRBD1 or TRBD2 (5 bases each). The CDR3 consists of 12 residues. Germline V lookup: CDR1 GTSNPN, CDR2 SVGIG (reference sequence). Trimming cost V 8 bases and J 5 bases, with 15 bases left between them. The CDR3 region is CAGTAGPETQYF. Here the CDR3 DNA reads TGTGCCGGGACGGCAGGGCCCGAGACCCAGTACTTC.

On this clonotype itself: A read error may explain this, as a much larger clone is one base away. The CDR3 spells CAITGTGENYGYTF. The CDR3 nucleotides read TGTGCCATCACCGGGACAGGGGAAAACTATGGCTACACCTTC. The rearrangement links TRBV10-3 to TRBJ1-2; 10 bases agree with TRBD1. The V and J ends lost 7 bases and 2 bases, in that order; junction bases with no gene match: 4. The germline V gene encodes CDR1 ENHRY and CDR2 SYGVKD. CDR3 length equals 14 residues.

Ten or more counts support this clonotype. The gene calls are TRBV5-1 and TRBJ2-3; tentative D call: TRBD2 (7 bases). This CDR3 has 16 residues. The ends were cut back, 4 bases at V and 5 bases at J, with 20 bases in the middle. CDR1 SGHRS and CDR2 YFSETQ come from the germline V gene. CDR3 protein: CASSAGAAGSLDTQYF. CDR3 DNA sequence: TGCGCCAGCAGCGCGGGGGCGGCAGGTAGTTTAGATACGCAGTATTTT.

This clonotype has ten or more counts. The V call is TRBV4-2, the J call TRBJ1-1; no firm D call. CDR1 and CDR2 from the germline V gene are LGHNA and YNFKEQ. This CDR3 is built from 15 residues. V lost 1 base and J lost 5, with 14 bases in between. CDR3 coding DNA: TGTGCCAGCAGCCAAGGGGAAGCCTGGGAAACTGAAGCTTTCTTT. Translation gives CASSQGEAWETEAFF.

This clonotype was recorded many times. The chain uses TRBV3-1 and TRBJ2-3; 8 nucleotides line up with TRBD2. Germline V gives CDR1 LGHDT, CDR2 YNNKEL (reference sequence). The junction had 12 bases not matched to a gene; V was cut back by 1 base and J by 0 bases. The CDR3 runs 19 residues. The CDR3 spells CASSQAPGGRHTSTDTQYF. The CDR3 DNA reads TGTGCCAGCAGCCAAGCACCGGGGGGGCGACATACCAGCACAGATACGCAGTATTTT.

This rearrangement joins TRBV2 to TRBJ1-5; 7 positions agree with TRBD1. Germline V gene data show CDR1 as SNHLY and CDR2 as FYNNEI. Trimming at V came to 10 bases and at J to 1 base, leaving 10 bases not matched to a gene. The CDR3 contains 15 residues. The DNA of the CDR3 is TGTGCCACAAGAAACAGGGGTTTAAGCAATCAGCCCCAGCATTTT. Translated, it gives CATRNRGLSNQPQHF.

This clonotype showed up many times. The chain couples TRBV28 to TRBJ2-5; D is possibly TRBD2 (6 bases). This CDR3 has 15 residues. The germline CDR1 and CDR2 sequences are MDHEN and SYDVKM. Trimming cost V 6 bases and J 0 bases, with 14 bases left between them. The CDR3 DNA reads TGTGCCAGCAGCCGCTTAGGAGGGGACCAAGAGACCCAGTACTTC. Amino acids: CASSRLGGDQETQYF.

This clonotype came up a few times. This chain joins TRBV7-2 and TRBJ2-1; the match to TRBD2 covers 11 bases. The length of the CDR3 is 17 residues. The V gene end was trimmed by 6 bases and the J gene end by 6 bases; junction bases not matched to a gene: 13. From germline, CDR1 is SGHTA and CDR2 FQGNSA. CDR3 in DNA: TGTGCCAGCAGGAACCCGGGACTAGCGGATAAAACCAATGAGCAGTTCTTC. Encoded protein: CASRNPGLADKTNEQFF.

As concerns this clonotype: A read error may account for a junction end that differs from germline. The V gene is TRBV7-6, the J gene TRBJ1-1; the match to TRBD1 covers 7 bases. Germline-derived CDR1 and CDR2 are SGHVS and FNYEAQ. This CDR3 contains 15 residues. CDR3 sequence (DNA): TGTGCCAGCAGCGCCTACAGGGGCTCGAACGCTGAAGCTTTCTTT. Translated, it gives CASSAYRGSNAEAFF.

The chain employs TRBV19 and TRBJ1-1; D is ambiguous. From germline, CDR1 is LNHDA and CDR2 SQIVND (reference sequence). V dropped 2 bases and J dropped 4 bases, with 11 bases sitting between them. The CDR3 is 14 residues long. CDR3: CASSITGGGTEAFF. The CDR3, as DNA: TGTGCCAGTAGTATAACCGGAGGTGGCACTGAAGCTTTCTTT.

A remark on this clonotype: Since a much larger clone is just one base distant, this may be a read error. Likely a read error: the CDR3 ends without its conserved phenylalanine or tryptophan. The chain links TRBV10-2 to TRBJ2-7; D is tentatively TRBD1 or TRBD2 (6 bases each). This CDR3 spans 15 amino acids. Trimming removed 7 bases at V and 3 bases at J, with 19 bases between. From germline, CDR1 is WSHSY and CDR2 SAAADI. The CDR3 sequence: CASTLKLGGYYEQYS. The CDR3 nucleotides read TGCGCCAGCACCCTCAAGTTAGGGGGGTACTACGAGCAGTACTCC.

V is TRBV4-1 and J is TRBJ1-2; D is uncertain. The CDR3 is 15 amino acids. Germline loops: CDR1 MGHRA, CDR2 YSYEKL. V gave up 0 bases and J gave up 5 bases, with 13 bases separating them. CDR3 loop: CASSQDRPRDYGYTF. The DNA for the CDR3 is TGCGCCAGCAGCCAAGATAGGCCGCGAGATTATGGCTACACCTTC.

This clonotype was detected only a few times. V is TRBV27 and J is TRBJ2-7; D unclear. V was shortened by 5 bases and J by 2 bases, with 7 bases between the two germline ends. CDR3 length equals 12 residues. Germline V gene sequence: CDR1 MNHEY, CDR2 SMNVEV (reference sequence). CDR3 residues: CASSPIPYEQYF. The CDR3 bases are TGTGCCAGCAGTCCCATCCCCTACGAGCAGTACTTC.

This clonotype came up many times. CDR3 sequence reads: CASSYDLGGEDGYTF. CDR3 DNA: TGTGCCAGCAGCTACGATCTGGGGGGCGAGGATGGCTACACCTTC. The chain combines TRBV3-1 with TRBJ1-2; D possibly corresponds to TRBD1 (6 bases). The CDR3 has 15 amino acids. V lost 5 bases and J 6 bases, leaving 19 bases between the germline ends. Germline CDR1 LGHDT, CDR2 YNNKEL (reference sequence).

This clonotype was detected ten times or more. The J gene is TRBJ2-7, the V gene TRBV28; TRBD1 or TRBD2 may be the D gene (5 bases each). This CDR3 contains 14 residues. V was trimmed by 1 base and J by 12 bases, leaving 19 bases between them. Germline V gene sequence: CDR1 MDHEN, CDR2 SYDVKM. For the CDR3, the DNA is TGTGCCAGCAGTTTATCCGCTCGACTCCCTGGGGGGTACTTC. Amino acid sequence: CASSLSARLPGGYF.

Many counts were recorded for this clonotype. The V and J genes are TRBV11-2 and TRBJ2-1, with unresolved D. The CDR3 covers 14 residues. CDR1 is SGHAT, CDR2 FQNNGV, per germline. The V end lost 4 bases, the J end lost 9 bases, and 16 bases lay between the germline ends. Here the CDR3 DNA reads TGTGCCAGCAGCTCCCTTAGCCGGTCCGGTGAGCAGTTCTTC. Encoded protein: CASSSLSRSGEQFF.

In its sample, this clonotype was seen many times. The rearrangement uses TRBV7-9 and TRBJ1-6; D is perhaps TRBD1 (6 bases). This CDR3 region has 14 residues. Looked up from germline, CDR1 is SEHNR and CDR2 is FQNEAQ (reference sequence). V lost 4 bases to trimming and J lost 5 bases, with 9 bases between them. CDR3 in DNA: TGTGCCAGCAGCTCGGACAGAAATAATTCACCCCTCCACTTT. This gives the protein CASSSDRNNSPLHF.

Note on this clonotype: At one of its ends the junction is not consistent with the germline gene, which may arise from a read error. The rearrangement links TRBV12-5 to TRBJ1-5; D uncertain. CDR3 length: 17 residues. CDR1 and CDR2 from the germline V gene are LGHNT and FRNRAP. The CDR3 sequence: CASGPESRSFSNQPRHF. DNA of the CDR3: TGTGCTAGTGGTCCGGAGAGTCGATCTTTTAGCAATCAGCCCCGGCATTTT.